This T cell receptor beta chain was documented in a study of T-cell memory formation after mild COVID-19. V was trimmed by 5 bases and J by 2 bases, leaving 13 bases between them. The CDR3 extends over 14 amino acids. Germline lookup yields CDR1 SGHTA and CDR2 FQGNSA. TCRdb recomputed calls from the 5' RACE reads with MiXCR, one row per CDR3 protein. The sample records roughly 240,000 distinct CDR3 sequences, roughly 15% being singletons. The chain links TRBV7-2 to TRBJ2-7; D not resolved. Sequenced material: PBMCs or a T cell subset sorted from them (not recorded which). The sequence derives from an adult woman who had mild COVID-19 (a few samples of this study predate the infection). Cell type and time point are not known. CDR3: CASSTDPTAYEQYF. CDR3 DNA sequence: TGTGCCAGCAGCACCGATCCGACCGCCTACGAGCAGTACTTC.